The 14 T cell receptor beta chains in this list originate from one sample, sequenced in a study of T and B cells in COVID-19 patients (dated by TCRdb to 2020 to 2022). TRB repertoires were amplified using 250-500 ng of genomic DNA isolated from blood. Sequencing took place on an Illumina MiSeq. Multiplex PCR with BIOMED2 TRB-A/B primer pools was used to amplify TRB rearrangements. In-frame beta chains were kept once TCRdb had trimmed the public reads at Q25 with fastp and called clones with MiXCR. For every CDR3 protein sequence, its rows merge into one entry that carries the most common genes and DNA. Across this sample there are about 5,200 distinct CDR3 sequences, with about 26% seen only once. Together, the top ten hold around 5.4% of the sample. The specimen was blood. The source of these receptors is a human donor with active COVID-19.

This clonotype was seen more than once but under ten times. The V call is TRBV10-3, the J call TRBJ2-7, with a weak D call TRBD2 (6 bases). The V end was cut by 5 bases, the J end by 4 bases, with 18 bases between. The CDR3 is 15 residues long. Germline lookup yields CDR1 ENHRY and CDR2 SYGVKD. In nucleotides, the CDR3 is TGTGCCATCAGTCCCCGCTCAGGAGGGGATTACGAGCAGTACTTC. As protein: CAISPRSGGDYEQYF.

This clonotype is medium-sized (0.01 to 0.1%) within its sample. The rearrangement joins TRBV6-5 to TRBJ2-7; D not certain. This CDR3 is built from 14 residues. Germline CDR1 MNHEY, CDR2 SVGAGI. V was shortened by 5 bases and J by 2 bases, with 13 bases between the two germline ends. The CDR3: CASSNRRQTYEQYF. CDR3 DNA sequence: TGTGCCAGCAGTAACCGACGGCAGACCTACGAGCAGTACTTC.

This clonotype occurred a few times. The chain has TRBV6-5 and TRBJ1-2; TRBD1 aligns across 8 bases. Germline assignment: CDR1 MNHEY and CDR2 SVGAGI. The V segment lost 7 bases and the J segment 4 bases; nucleotides outside the gene matches: 8. CDR3 length equals 14 residues. The CDR3 region has the DNA TGTGCCAGCACTATTCGACAGGGGACCTATGGCTACACCTTC. This encodes CASTIRQGTYGYTF.

This clonotype is medium-sized by share. The chain recombines TRBV12-3 or TRBV12-4 with TRBJ2-5, with no clear D. Deletions cut 2 bases from V and 5 bases from J, with 3 bases between. The CDR3 is made up of 11 amino acids. As DNA, the CDR3 is TGTGCCAGCAGTTTACGGGAGACCCAGTACTTC. This translates into CASSLRETQYF.

There are a few counts of this clonotype. The chain uses TRBV4-2 and TRBJ2-2; D not certain. Germline V CDR1 and CDR2: LGHNA, YNFKEQ. The CDR3 has 15 residues. Trimming removed 0 bases at V and 8 bases at J, with 13 bases between. The CDR3, as DNA: TGTGCCAGCAGCCAAGAAACCGCAGAGACTGGGGAGCTGTTTTTT. This codes for CASSQETAETGELFF.

The J gene is TRBJ1-5, the V gene TRBV6-5; the D is unclear. Germline loops: CDR1 MNHEY, CDR2 SVGAGI. The length of the CDR3 is 15 residues. Trimming pared 2 bases from V and 0 bases from J, leaving 8 bases between. The CDR3 loop reads CASSYGQISNQPQHF. DNA of the CDR3: TGTGCCAGCAGTTACGGCCAGATTAGCAATCAGCCCCAGCATTTT.

Judged by abundance, this clonotype is medium-sized. The gene calls are TRBV30 and TRBJ2-1, with D unclear. Germline loops: CDR1 GTSNPN, CDR2 SVGIG (reference sequence). The ends were cut back, 3 bases at V and 5 bases at J, with 11 bases in the middle. This CDR3 is 13 amino acids long. In DNA, the CDR3 is TGTGCCTGGAGCCTCGGGCTCAACAATGAGCAGTTCTTC. It encodes CAWSLGLNNEQFF.

The chain uses TRBV20-1 and TRBJ2-4, with 11 nucleotides matching TRBD2. Germline V gives CDR1 DFQATT, CDR2 SNEGSKA (reference sequence). Trimming removed 3 bases from V and 6 bases from J; junction bases left unmatched: 13. This CDR3 is built from 17 residues. CDR3 nucleotide sequence: TGCAGTGCTAGTGACCCGATAGCGGGAGGGCCCTCAAACATTCAGTACTTC. Residues: CSASDPIAGGPSNIQYF.

There are a few counts of this clonotype. The chain uses TRBV6-4 and TRBJ1-1, with D unclear. The CDR3 has 14 amino acids. CDR1 MRHNA and CDR2 SNTAGT come from the germline V gene. V dropped 6 bases and J dropped 3 bases, with 14 bases sitting between them. The CDR3 region is CASRPTDYDTEAFF. The DNA of the CDR3 is TGTGCCAGCAGACCGACCGATTATGACACTGAAGCTTTCTTT.

Sample share makes this clonotype medium-sized. The gene calls are TRBV12-3 or TRBV12-4 and TRBJ2-1, with TRBD1 matching 8 bases. CDR3 length: 14 residues. V was pared by 4 bases and J by 4 bases, with 3 bases of the junction left unmatched. This CDR3 reads CASSWNRGYNEQFF. Here the CDR3 DNA reads TGTGCCAGCAGTTGGAACAGGGGGTACAATGAGCAGTTCTTC.

This clonotype was seen a few times. This sequence joins TRBV5-1 and TRBJ2-7, with D uncertain. The V end was cut by 4 bases, the J end by 2 bases, with 13 bases between. CDR1 and CDR2 (germline): SGHRS, YFSETQ. The CDR3 sequence is 14 residues long. The CDR3 reads CASSPDVGTYEQYF. CDR3 nucleotides: TGCGCCAGCAGCCCCGATGTGGGGACCTACGAGCAGTACTTC.

The V gene is TRBV6-1, the J gene TRBJ2-7, with D perhaps matching TRBD1 or TRBD2 (5 bases each). The CDR3 spans 15 residues. Trimming took 3 bases from V and 7 from J, leaving 19 bases between them. CDR1 and CDR2 from the germline V gene are MNHNS and SASEGT. CDR3 loop: CASSDRDASIIEQYF. CDR3 coding DNA: TGTGCCAGCAGTGACCGGGACGCCTCCATCATAGAGCAGTACTTC.

The rearrangement joins TRBV20-1 to TRBJ1-4; no firm D call. Germline lookup yields CDR1 DFQATT and CDR2 SNEGSKA (reference sequence). This CDR3 comprises 14 residues. V was pared by 6 bases and J by 1 base, with 12 bases between. The CDR3 loop is CSAPSTVTNEKLFF. In nucleotides, the CDR3 is TGCAGTGCCCCTAGTACAGTAACTAATGAAAAACTGTTTTTT.

The V call is TRBV9, the J call TRBJ2-6; the D gene is possibly TRBD2 (5 bases). Deletions cut 3 bases from V and 4 bases from J, with 11 bases between. The V gene's germline CDR1 is SGDLS and CDR2 YYNGEE. There are 15 residues in the CDR3. The CDR3 nucleotides are TGTGCCAGCAGCGGAGACTTAGCGGGGGCCAACGTCCTGACTTTC. Translating gives CASSGDLAGANVLTF. The variable domain in full, with the rest retrieved from reference TRBV9 and TRBJ2-6, is DSGVTQTPKHLITATGQRVTLRCSPRSGDLSVYWYQQSLDQGLQFLIQYYNGEERAKGNILERFSAQQFPDLHSELNLSSLELGDSALYFCASSGDLAGANVLTFGAGSRLTVL.